Reported below is one TCR beta chain. This clonotype was picked up many times. No cognate antigen has been identified for it. Per-nucleotide qualities are absent, and no much larger clonotype sits a single base away. This sample was taken from a study of response to subunit inactivated influenza vaccine (dated 2018 in TCRdb). With respect to the entire study: Deep quantitative profiling of the T cell receptor repertoire was used in the study to follow responses to a trivalent subunit inactivated influenza vaccine.

Library preparation employed RT-PCR. These reads were obtained on an Illumina HiSeq 2500. The public reads were reprocessed in TCRdb via fastp at Q25 and MiXCR, keeping in-frame beta chains. One record per CDR3 amino acid sequence lists the most common genes and DNA. The sample table holds about 780,000 distinct CDR3 sequences, of which 18% were seen once. The ten largest clones capture roughly a tenth of the sample. Summary of the overall study and its limitations: The authors proposed that each seasonal influenza vaccination may bring in only a limited number of new T cells.

The germline V gene (reference sequence) specifies DFQATT as CDR1 and SNEGSKA as CDR2. V is clipped by 6 bases and J by 3 bases, and the sequence between their germline boundaries is 17 bases long. The CDR3 runs 14 amino acids, cysteine and phenylalanine included. Only CDR3 DNA remains: 42 bases, in frame from the first base. The sample in question was PBMCs from blood, obtained roughly 5 days after vaccination. The receptor comes from a man aged 45-65 years who received an inactivated influenza vaccine. Donor details come from another sample of the same person, matched by shared clones. The sequence is built from TRBV20-1 and TRBJ1-1; TRBD1 might be the D gene, on 5 matching bases. The bases are TGCAGTGCCCAAAGACAGTTGGCGGACACTGAAGCTTTCTTT. The encoded protein is CSAQRQLADTEAFF.